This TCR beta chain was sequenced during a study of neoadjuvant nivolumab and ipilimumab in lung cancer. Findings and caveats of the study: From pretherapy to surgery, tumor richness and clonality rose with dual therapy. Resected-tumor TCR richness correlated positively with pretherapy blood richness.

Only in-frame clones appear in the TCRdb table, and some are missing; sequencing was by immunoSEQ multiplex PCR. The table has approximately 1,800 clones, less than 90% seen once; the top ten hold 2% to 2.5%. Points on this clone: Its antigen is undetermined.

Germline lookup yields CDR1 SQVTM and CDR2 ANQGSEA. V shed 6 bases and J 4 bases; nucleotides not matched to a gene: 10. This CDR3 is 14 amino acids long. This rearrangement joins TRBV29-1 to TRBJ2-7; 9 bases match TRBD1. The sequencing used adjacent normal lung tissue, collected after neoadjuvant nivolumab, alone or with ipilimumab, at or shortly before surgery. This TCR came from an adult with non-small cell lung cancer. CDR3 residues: CSVVPGQGIYEQYF. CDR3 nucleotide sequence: TGCAGCGTAGTACCGGGACAGGGTATATACGAGCAGTACTTC.